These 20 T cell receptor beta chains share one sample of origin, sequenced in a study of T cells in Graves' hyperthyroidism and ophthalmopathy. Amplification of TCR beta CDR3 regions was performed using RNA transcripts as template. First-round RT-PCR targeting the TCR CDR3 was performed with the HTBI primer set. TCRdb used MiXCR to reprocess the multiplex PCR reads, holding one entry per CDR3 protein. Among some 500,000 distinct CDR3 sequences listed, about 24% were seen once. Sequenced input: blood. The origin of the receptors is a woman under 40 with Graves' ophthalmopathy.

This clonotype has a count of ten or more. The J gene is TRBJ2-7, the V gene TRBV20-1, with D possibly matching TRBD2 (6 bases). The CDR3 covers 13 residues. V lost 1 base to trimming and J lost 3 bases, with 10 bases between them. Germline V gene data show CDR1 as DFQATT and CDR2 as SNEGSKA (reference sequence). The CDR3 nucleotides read TGCAGTGCTAGAGTCCGGGGGTACTACGAGCAGTACTTC. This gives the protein CSARVRGYYEQYF.

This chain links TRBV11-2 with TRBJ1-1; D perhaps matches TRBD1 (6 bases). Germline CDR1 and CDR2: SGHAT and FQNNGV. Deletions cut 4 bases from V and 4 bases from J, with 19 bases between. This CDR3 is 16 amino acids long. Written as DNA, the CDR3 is TGTGCCAGCAGCTCGGGTGCAGGGGAATGCGGCACTGAAGCTTTCTTT. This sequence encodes CASSSGAGECGTEAFF.

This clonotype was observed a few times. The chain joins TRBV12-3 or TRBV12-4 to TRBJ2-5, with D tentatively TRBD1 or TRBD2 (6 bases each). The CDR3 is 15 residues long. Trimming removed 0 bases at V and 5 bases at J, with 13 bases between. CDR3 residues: CASSLATGRSETQYF. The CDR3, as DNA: TGTGCCAGCAGTTTAGCTACAGGGAGGAGCGAGACCCAGTACTTC.

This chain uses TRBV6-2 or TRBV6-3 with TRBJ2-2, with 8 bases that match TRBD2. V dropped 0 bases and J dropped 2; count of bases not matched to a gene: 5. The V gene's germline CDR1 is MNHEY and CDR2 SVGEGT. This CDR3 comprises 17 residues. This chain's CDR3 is CASSYSRTSSNTGELFF. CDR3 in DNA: TGTGCCAGCAGTTACTCCCGGACTAGCAGTAACACCGGGGAGCTGTTTTTT.

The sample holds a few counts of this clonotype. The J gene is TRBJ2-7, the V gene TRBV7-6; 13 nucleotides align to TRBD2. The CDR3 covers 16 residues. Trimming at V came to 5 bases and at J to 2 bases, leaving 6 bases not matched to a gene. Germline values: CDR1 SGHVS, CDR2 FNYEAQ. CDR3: CASSELAGGTTYEQYF. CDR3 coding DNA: TGTGCCAGCAGCGAACTAGCGGGGGGGACCACCTACGAGCAGTACTTC.

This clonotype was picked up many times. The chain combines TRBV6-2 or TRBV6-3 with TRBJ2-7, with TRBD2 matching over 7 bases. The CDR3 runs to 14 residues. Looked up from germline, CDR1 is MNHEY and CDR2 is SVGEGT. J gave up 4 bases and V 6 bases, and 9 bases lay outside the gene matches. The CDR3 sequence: CASRRNTGGYEQYF. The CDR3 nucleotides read TGTGCCAGCAGACGCAACACGGGAGGATACGAGCAGTACTTC.

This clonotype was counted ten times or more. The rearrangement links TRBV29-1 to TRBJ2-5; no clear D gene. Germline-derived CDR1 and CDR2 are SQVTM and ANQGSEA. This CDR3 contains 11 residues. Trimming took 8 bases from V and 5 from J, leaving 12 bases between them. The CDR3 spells CSLPTVETQYF. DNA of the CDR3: TGCAGCCTTCCGACCGTGGAGACCCAGTACTTC.

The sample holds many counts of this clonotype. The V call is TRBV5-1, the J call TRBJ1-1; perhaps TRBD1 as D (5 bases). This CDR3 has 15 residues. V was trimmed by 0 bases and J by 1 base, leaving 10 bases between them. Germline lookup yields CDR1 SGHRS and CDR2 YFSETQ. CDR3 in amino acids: CASSLGGFGNTEAFF. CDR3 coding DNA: TGCGCCAGCAGCTTGGGGGGGTTCGGGAACACTGAAGCTTTCTTT.

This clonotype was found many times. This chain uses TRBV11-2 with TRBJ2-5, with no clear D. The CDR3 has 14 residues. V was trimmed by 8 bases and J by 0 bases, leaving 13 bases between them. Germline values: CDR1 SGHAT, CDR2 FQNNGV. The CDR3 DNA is TGTGCCAGCGCCGATCCCCAGGACCAAGAGACCCAGTACTTC. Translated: CASADPQDQETQYF.

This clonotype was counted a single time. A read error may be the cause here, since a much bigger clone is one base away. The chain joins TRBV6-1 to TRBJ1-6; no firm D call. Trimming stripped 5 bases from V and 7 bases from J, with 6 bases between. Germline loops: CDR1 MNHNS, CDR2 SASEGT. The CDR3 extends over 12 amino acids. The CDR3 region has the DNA TGTGCCAGCAGTTTATGGAATTCACCCCTCCACTTT. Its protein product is CASSLWNSPLHF.

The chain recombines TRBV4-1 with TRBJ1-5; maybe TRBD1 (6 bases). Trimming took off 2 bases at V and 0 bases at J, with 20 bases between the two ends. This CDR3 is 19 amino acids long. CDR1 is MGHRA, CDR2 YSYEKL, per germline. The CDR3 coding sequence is TGCGCCAGCAGCCAATTCCCCGGGCAGGGGCGACTTAGCAATCAGCCCCAGCATTTT. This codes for CASSQFPGQGRLSNQPQHF.

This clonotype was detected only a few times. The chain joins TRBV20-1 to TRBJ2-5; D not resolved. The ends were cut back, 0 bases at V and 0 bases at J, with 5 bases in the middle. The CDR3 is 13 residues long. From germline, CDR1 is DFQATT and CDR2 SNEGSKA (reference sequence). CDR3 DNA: TGCAGTGCTAGAGACCTTTACCAAGAGACCCAGTACTTC. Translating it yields CSARDLYQETQYF.

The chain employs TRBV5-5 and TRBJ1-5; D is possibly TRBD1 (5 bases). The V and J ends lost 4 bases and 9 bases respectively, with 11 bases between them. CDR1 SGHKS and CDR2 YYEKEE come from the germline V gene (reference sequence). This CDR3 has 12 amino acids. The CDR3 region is CASSLPGGPQHF. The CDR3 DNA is TGTGCCAGCAGCCTCCCGGGGGGGCCCCAGCATTTT.

The CDR3 here is CASSYSRDDQPQHF. The DNA of the CDR3 is TGTGCCAGCAGTTACTCGAGGGATGATCAGCCCCAGCATTTT. This chain joins TRBV6-2 or TRBV6-3 and TRBJ1-5, with D unclear. The CDR3 covers 14 residues. V gave up 0 bases and J gave up 5 bases, with 8 bases separating them. Germline-derived CDR1 and CDR2 are MNHEY and SVGEGT.

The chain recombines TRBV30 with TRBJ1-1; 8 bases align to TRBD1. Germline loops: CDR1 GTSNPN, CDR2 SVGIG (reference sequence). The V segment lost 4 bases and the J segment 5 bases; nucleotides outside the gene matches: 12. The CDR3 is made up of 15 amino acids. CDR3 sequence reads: CAWISEGQGGTEAFF. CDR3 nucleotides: TGTGCCTGGATCAGCGAAGGACAGGGAGGAACTGAAGCTTTCTTT. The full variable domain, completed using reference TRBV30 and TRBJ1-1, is SQTIHQWPATLVQPVGSPLSLECTVEGTSNPNLYWYRQAAGRGLQLLFYSVGIGQISSEVPQNLSASRPQDRQFILSSKKLLLSDSGFYLCAWISEGQGGTEAFFGQGTRLTVV.

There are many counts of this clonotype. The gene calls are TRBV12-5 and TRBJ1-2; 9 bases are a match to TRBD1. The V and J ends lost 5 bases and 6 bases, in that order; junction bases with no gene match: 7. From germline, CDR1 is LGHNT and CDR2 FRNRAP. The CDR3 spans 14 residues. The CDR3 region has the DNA TGTGCTAGTGGTCCTGGGACAGGGTTTAATGGCTACACCTTC. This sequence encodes CASGPGTGFNGYTF.

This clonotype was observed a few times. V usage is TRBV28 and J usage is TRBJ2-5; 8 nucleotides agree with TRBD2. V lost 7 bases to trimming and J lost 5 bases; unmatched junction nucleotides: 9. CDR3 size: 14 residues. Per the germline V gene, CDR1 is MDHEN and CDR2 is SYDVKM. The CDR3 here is CASKSAGDRETQYF. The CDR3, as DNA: TGTGCCAGCAAGTCAGCGGGGGATCGGGAGACCCAGTACTTC. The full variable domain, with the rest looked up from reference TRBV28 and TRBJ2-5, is DVKVTQSSRYLVKRTGEKVFLECVQDMDHENMFWYRQDPGLGLRLIYFSYDVKMKEKGDIPEGYSVSREKKERFSLILESASTNQTSMYLCASKSAGDRETQYFGPGTRLLVL.

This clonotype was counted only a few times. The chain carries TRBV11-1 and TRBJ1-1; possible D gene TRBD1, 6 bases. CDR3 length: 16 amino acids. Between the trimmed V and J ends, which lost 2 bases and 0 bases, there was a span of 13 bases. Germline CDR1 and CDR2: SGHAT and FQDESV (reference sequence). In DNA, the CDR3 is TGTGCCAGCAGCTTAAGGGGGGAAGTGGTGAACACTGAAGCTTTCTTT. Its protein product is CASSLRGEVVNTEAFF. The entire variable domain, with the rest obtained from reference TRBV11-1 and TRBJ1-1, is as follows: EAEVAQSPRYKITEKSQAVAFWCDPISGHATLYWYRQILGQGPELLVQFQDESVVDDSQLPKDRFSAERLKGVDSTLKIQPAELGDSAMYLCASSLRGEVVNTEAFFGQGTRLTVV.

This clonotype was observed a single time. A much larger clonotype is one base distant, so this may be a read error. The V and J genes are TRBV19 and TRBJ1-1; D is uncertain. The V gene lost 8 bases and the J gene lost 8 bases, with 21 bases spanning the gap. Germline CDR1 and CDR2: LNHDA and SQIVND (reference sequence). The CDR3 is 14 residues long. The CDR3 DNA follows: TGTGCCAGTCGTCTTAATCCCGAAGGCTCCGAAGCTTTCTTT. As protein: CASRLNPEGSEAFF.

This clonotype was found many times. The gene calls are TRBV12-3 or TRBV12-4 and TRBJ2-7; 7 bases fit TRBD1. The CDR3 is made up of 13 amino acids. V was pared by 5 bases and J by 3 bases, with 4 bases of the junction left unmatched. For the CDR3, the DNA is TGTGCCAGCAGTCCCGGGACAGACTACGAGCAGTACTTC. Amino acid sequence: CASSPGTDYEQYF.